These T cell receptor beta chains were read from a single sample in a study of tumor-infiltrating lymphocytes in oesophageal squamous cell carcinoma. TCRdb recomputed calls from the PCR reads with MiXCR, one row per CDR3 protein. The table shows roughly 14,000 distinct CDR3 sequences, with around 50% occurring only once. The sequencing sample was made of esophageal tumor tissue. The receptors stem from a male donor with esophageal squamous cell carcinoma. The conserved cysteine and the conserved F or W are not part of the CDR3 here.

cdr3_aa: ASSLGERETQY
j_call: .
v_call: TRBV7-8

cdr3_aa: ASSRTSFSTDTQY
j_call: TRBJ2-3
v_call: TRBV5-1

cdr3_aa: ASSLGGRRIRANSSTDTQF
j_call: TRBJ2-1
v_call: TRBV7-3

cdr3_aa: ASRSGGGDTQY
j_call: TRBJ2-3
v_call: TRBV7-2

cdr3_aa: ASSLNPGAQETQY
j_call: .
v_call: TRBV7-2

cdr3_aa: ASSPYLSTGRPLSYEQY
j_call: .
v_call: TRBV7-2

cdr3_aa: ASSQRLAGVDTQY
j_call: TRBJ2-3
v_call: TRBV12-1

cdr3_aa: ASSQDPAGVSTDTQY
j_call: TRBJ2-3
v_call: TRBV14

cdr3_aa: ASSPIRGGGRETQY
j_call: TRBJ2-5
v_call: TRBV7-6

cdr3_aa: ASSPGATSGTGELF
j_call: .
v_call: TRBV7-3

cdr3_aa: ASSLAVEAF
j_call: TRBJ1-1
v_call: TRBV7-2

cdr3_aa: ASSLGTSGLDEQF
j_call: .
v_call: TRBV11-3

cdr3_aa: ASSLVDLGRNEQY
j_call: TRBJ2-7
v_call: TRBV12-3/TRBV12-4

cdr3_aa: ASSYSASGT
j_call: TRBJ2-4
v_call: TRBV6-6